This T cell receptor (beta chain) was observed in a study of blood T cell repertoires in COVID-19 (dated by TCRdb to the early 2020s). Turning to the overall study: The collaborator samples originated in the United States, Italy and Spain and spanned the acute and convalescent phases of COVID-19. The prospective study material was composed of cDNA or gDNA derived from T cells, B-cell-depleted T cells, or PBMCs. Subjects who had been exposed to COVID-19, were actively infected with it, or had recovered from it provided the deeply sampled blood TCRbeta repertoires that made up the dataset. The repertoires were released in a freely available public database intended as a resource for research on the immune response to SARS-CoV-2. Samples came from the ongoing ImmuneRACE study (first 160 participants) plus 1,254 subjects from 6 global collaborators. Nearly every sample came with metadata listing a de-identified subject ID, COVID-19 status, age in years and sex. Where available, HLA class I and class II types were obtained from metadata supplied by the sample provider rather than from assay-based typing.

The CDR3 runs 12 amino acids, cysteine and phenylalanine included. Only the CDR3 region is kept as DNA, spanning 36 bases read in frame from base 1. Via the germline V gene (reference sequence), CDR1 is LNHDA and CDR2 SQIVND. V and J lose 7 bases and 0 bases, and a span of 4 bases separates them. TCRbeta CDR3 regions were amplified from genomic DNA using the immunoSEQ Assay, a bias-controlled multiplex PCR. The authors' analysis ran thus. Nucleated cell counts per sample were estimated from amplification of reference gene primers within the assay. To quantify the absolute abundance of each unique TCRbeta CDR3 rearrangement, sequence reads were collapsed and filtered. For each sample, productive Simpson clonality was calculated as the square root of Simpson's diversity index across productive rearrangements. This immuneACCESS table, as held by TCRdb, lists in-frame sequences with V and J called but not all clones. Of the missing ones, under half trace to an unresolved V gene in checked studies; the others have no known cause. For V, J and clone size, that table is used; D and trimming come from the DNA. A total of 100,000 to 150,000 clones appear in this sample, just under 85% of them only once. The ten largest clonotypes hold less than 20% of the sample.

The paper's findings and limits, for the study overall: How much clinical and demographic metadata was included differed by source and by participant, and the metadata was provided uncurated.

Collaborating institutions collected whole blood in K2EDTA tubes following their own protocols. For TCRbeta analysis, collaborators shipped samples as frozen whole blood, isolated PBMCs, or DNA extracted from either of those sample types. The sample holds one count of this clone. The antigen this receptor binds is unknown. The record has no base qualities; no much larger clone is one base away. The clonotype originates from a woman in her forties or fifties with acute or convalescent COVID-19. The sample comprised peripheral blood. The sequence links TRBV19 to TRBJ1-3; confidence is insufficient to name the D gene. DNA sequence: TGTGCCAGTATAGACTCTGGAAACACCATATATTTT. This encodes CASIDSGNTIYF.